The rows below give T cell receptor beta chains drawn from one sample of a study of graft-versus-host responses after intestinal transplantation. Data came from immunoSEQ multiplex PCR; TCRdb stores just in-frame clones and leaves some out. The sample lists 40,000 or so clones; roughly 80% were seen once. The source was PBMCs, collected 1070 days after transplant. Receptors were obtained from a human patient who received an intestinal transplant, so some T cells may come from the graft donor. The CDR3 runs from the conserved cysteine through the conserved F or W. D genes are given only for firm matches. Only part of the rows carry a size: once, few, many, or a class if the clone is expanded.

>.|TRBV5-1|.|TRBJ2-3
TGCGCCAGCAGCTTCGCAGCGGCTAGCACAGATACGCAGTATTTT
CASSFAAASTDTQYF
>.|TRBV19|.|TRBJ2-3
TGTGCCAGTAGTTTTGCTGATACGCAGTATTTT
CASSFADTQYF
>once|TRBV18|TRBD2|TRBJ2-2
TGTGCCAGCTCACCAGACCTAGCGGTAAACACCGGGGAGCTGTTTTTT
CASSPDLAVNTGELFF
>.|TRBV13|TRBD1|TRBJ1-1
TGTGCCAGCAGCTTAGAGGGACAGGGAGGTGACACTGAAGCTTTCTTT
CASSLEGQGGDTEAFF
>.|TRBV7-3|TRBD1|TRBJ1-1
TGTGCCAGCAGCCTCCGACAGGGGTCGTCTGAAGCTTTCTTT
CASSLRQGSSEAFF
>.|TRBV5-4|TRBD1|TRBJ1-4
TGTGCCAGCAGACAGGGGGTTGTTGAAAAACTGTTTTTT
CASRQGVVEKLFF
>.|TRBV28|.|TRBJ1-1
TGTGCCAGCAGTTTATGGAGGGATCCAATGGGGGACACTGAAGCTTTCTTT
CASSLWRDPMGDTEAFF
>.|TRBV7-9|TRBD1|TRBJ1-5
TGTGCCAGCAGCCTAGGACAGGCGAGTGGTCAGCCCCAGCATTTT
CASSLGQASGQPQHF
>.|TRBV7-9|.|TRBJ2-5
TGTACCAGCAGCGTCGGGGAGGGGGGAAGAGAGACCCAGTACTTC
CTSSVGEGGRETQYF
>few|TRBV15|.|TRBJ1-6
TGTGCCACCAGCAGAGTTGGGGAAATTTCACCCCTCCACTTT
CATSRVGEISPLHF
>.|TRBV2|.|TRBJ2-4
TGTGCCAGCAGCGGGACCCGGTCCTCGATTCAGTACTTC
CASSGTRSSIQYF
>.|TRBV6-1|.|TRBJ2-5
TGTGCCAGCAGCCCGGGACTCTCCAAAGAGACCCAGTACTTC
CASSPGLSKETQYF
>few|TRBV7-2|.|TRBJ2-1
TGTGCCAGCAGCTTAGGACGAGCCGAGAGCTCCTACAATGAGCAGTTCTTC
CASSLGRAESSYNEQFF
>.|TRBV5-4|.|TRBJ1-1
TGTGCCAGCAGCTTGTCGGATAACACTGAAGCTTTCTTT
CASSLSDNTEAFF
>.|TRBV19|TRBD1|TRBJ2-7
TGTGCCAGTGGATCCGCGGGGGGACAGGGGGCAGGGGAGCAGTACTTC
CASGSAGGQGAGEQYF